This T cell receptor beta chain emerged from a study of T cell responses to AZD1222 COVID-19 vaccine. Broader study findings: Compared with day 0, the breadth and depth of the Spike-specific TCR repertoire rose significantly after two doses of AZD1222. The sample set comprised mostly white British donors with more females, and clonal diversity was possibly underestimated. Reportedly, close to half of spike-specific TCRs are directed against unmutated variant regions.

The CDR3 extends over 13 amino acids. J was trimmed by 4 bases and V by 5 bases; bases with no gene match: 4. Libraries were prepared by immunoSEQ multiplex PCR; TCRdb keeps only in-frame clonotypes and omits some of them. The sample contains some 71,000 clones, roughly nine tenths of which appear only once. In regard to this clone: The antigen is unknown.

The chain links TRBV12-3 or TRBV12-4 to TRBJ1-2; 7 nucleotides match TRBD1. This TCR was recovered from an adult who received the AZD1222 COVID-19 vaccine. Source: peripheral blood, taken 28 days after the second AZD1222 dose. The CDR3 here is CASSRGTVYGYTF. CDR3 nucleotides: TGTGCCAGCAGTAGAGGGACAGTCTATGGCTACACCTTC.